The 9 T cell receptor beta chains reported below all come from one sample, sequenced in a study of metastatic and nonmetastatic thyroid tumors. Patients underwent thyroid surgery, and none had received any treatment before it. Via MiXCR, TCRdb re-called the PCR reads. In the table there are around 41,000 clones, 28% of which are singletons. Sequences were obtained from blood. The receptor set was obtained from a male donor with papillary thyroid cancer or a benign thyroid nodule (not recorded which). Some clones in this sample may be carry-over from other donors' samples.

This clone came up a few times. The chain has TRBV28 and TRBJ1-5; a possible D gene is TRBD1 (6 bases). The germline V gene has CDR1 MDHEN and CDR2 SYDVKM. V lost 3 bases and J 2 bases, leaving 11 bases between the germline ends. There are 15 residues in the CDR3. The CDR3 spells CASSLGQIGNQPQHF. In nucleotides, the CDR3 is TGTGCCAGCAGTTTGGGACAAATCGGCAATCAGCCCCAGCATTTT.

V is TRBV20-1 and J is TRBJ2-1; TRBD1 or TRBD2 may be the D gene (5 bases each). The CDR3 sequence is 14 residues long. The germline CDR1 and CDR2 sequences are DFQATT and SNEGSKA (reference sequence). V was clipped by 8 bases and J by 6 bases, with 20 bases between them. The chain's CDR3 is CSSTRPSGGNEQFF. CDR3 sequence (DNA): TGCAGTTCTACTCGCCCCTCTGGGGGCAATGAGCAGTTCTTC.

About this clone: A read error may produce the germline difference seen at one junction end. The rearrangement joins TRBV19 to TRBJ2-7; D might be TRBD2 (5 bases). The CDR3 loop spans 14 amino acids. Germline V gives CDR1 LNHDA, CDR2 SQIVND (reference sequence). CDR3 protein: CASSKGKVFEEEYF. As DNA, the CDR3 is TGTGCAAGTAGTAAGGGTAAGGTCTTCGAGGAGGAGTACTTC.

This clone has ten or more counts. The chain is built from TRBV20-1 and TRBJ2-7; no definite D call. V lost 2 bases, J lost 3 bases, and 5 bases lay in between. The CDR3 totals 11 residues. CDR1 is DFQATT and CDR2 is SNEGSKA in the germline V gene (reference sequence). The CDR3 reads CSARPNYEQYF. For the CDR3, the DNA is TGCAGTGCTAGACCGAACTACGAGCAGTACTTC.

This clone has ten or more counts. This chain joins TRBV28 and TRBJ2-7, with 8 bases aligning to TRBD2. Per germline, CDR1 MDHEN and CDR2 SYDVKM. The CDR3 is made up of 14 amino acids. Trimming took 10 bases from V and 0 from J; bases not matched to a gene: 8. In nucleotides, the CDR3 is TGTGCCATCAGGTCGGGGGGGAGCTCCTACGAGCAGTACTTC. Translating it yields CAIRSGGSSYEQYF.

Ten or more counts support this clone. CDR3 DNA: TGTGCCAGCAGCTTAGTAGTAGGAGGCGGGAATTCACCCCTCCACTTT. Translated, it gives CASSLVVGGGNSPLHF. The chain carries TRBV11-1 and TRBJ1-6, with D hard to call. Germline V gives CDR1 SGHAT, CDR2 FQDESV (reference sequence). This CDR3 is built from 16 residues. V gave up 1 base and J gave up 7 bases, with 14 bases separating them.

This chain uses TRBV11-2 with TRBJ2-2, with D perhaps assigned TRBD1 or TRBD2 (7 bases each). The CDR3 spans 17 residues. Between the trimmed V and J ends, which lost 4 bases and 5 bases, there was a span of 20 bases. The germline gives CDR1 SGHAT, CDR2 FQNNGV. The CDR3 spells CASSSEGQVGGTGELFF. The CDR3 DNA reads as TGTGCCAGCAGCTCAGAAGGACAGGTCGGGGGGACCGGGGAGCTGTTTTTT.

With regard to this clone: An end of the junction differs from the germline gene, which may be a read error. This chain uses TRBV5-1 with TRBJ2-3; the D gene is possibly TRBD1 (7 bases). The CDR3 has 15 amino acids. Germline CDR1 SGHRS, CDR2 YFSETQ. The CDR3 sequence: CSSSLAQGGLDTQYF. CDR3 sequence (DNA): TGCTCCAGCAGCTTGGCCCAGGGGGGACTAGATACGCAGTATTTT.

This clone was counted many times. The chain has TRBV4-1 and TRBJ2-7, with TRBD2 identical over 10 bases. The CDR3 covers 15 residues. The V gene end was trimmed by 3 bases and the J gene end by 6 bases; junction bases not matched to a gene: 8. Germline CDR1 MGHRA, CDR2 YSYEKL. As DNA, the CDR3 is TGCGCCAGCAGCCATGCAACCGCTAGCGGGGGCGAGCAGTACTTC. Translation gives CASSHATASGGEQYF.